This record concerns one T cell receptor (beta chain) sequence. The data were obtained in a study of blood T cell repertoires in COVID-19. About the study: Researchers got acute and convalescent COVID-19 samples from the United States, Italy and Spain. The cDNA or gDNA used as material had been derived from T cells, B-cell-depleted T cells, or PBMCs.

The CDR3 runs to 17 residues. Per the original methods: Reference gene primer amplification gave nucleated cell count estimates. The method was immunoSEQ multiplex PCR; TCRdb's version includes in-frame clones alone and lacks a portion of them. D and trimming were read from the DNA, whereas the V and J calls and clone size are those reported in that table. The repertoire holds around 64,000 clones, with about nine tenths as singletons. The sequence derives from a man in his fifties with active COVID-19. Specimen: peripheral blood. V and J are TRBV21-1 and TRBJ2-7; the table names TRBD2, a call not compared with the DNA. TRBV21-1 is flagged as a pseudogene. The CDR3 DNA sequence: TGTGCCAGCAGCAAGCTAGGACTAGCGGGAGATTCCTACGAGCAGTACTTC. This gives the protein CASSKLGLAGDSYEQYF.